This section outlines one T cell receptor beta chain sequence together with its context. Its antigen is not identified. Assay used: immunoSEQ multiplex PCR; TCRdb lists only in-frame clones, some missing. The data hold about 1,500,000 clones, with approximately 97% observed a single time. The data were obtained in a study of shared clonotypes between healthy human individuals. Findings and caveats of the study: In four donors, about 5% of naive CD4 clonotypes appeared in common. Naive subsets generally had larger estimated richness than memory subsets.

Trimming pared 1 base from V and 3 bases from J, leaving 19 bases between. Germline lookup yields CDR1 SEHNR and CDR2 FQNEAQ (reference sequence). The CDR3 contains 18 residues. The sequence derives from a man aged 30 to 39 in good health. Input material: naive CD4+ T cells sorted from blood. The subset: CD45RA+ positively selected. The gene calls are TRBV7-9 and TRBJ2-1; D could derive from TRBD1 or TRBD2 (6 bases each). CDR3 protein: CASSLVGISGALYNEQFF. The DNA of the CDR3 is TGTGCCAGCAGCTTAGTGGGTATTTCGGGGGCTCTCTACAATGAGCAGTTCTTC. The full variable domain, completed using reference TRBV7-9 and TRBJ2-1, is DTGVSQNPRHKITKRGQNVTFRCDPISEHNRLYWYRQTLGQGPEFLTYFQNEAQLEKSRLLSDRFSAERPKGSFSTLEIQRTEQGDSAMYLCASSLVGISGALYNEQFFGPGTRLTVL.